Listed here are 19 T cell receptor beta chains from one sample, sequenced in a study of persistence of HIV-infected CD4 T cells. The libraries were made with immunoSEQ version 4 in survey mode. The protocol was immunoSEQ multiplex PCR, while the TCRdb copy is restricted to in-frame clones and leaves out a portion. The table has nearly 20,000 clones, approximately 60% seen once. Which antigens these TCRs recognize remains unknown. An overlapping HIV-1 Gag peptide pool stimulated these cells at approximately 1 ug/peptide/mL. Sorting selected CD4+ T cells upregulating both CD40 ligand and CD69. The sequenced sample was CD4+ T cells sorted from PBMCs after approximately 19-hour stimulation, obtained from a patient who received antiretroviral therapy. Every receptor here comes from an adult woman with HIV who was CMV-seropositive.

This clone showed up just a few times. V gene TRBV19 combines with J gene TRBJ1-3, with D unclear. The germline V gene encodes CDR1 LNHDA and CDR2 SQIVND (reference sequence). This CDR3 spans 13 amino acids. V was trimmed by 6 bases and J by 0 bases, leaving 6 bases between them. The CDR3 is CASSPNSGNTIYF. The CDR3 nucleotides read TGTGCCAGTAGCCCCAACTCTGGAAACACCATATATTTT.

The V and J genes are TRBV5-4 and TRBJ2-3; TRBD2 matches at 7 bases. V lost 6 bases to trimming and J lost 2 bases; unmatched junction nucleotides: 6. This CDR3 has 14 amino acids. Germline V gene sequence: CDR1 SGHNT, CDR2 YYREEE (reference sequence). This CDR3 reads CASTRDYFTDTQYF. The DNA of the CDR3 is TGTGCCAGCACCCGGGACTACTTCACAGATACGCAGTATTTT.

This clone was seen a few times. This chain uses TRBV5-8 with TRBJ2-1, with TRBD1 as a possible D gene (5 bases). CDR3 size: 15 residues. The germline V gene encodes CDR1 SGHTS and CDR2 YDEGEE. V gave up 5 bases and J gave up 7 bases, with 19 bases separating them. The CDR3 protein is CASSSDQGKKNEQFF. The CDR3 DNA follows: TGTGCCAGCAGTTCTGACCAGGGTAAAAAAAATGAGCAGTTCTTC.

Here the CDR3 DNA reads TGTGCCAGCAGTGAAGCCTCGGCGGGGCAAGAGACCCAGTACTTC. Translating it yields CASSEASAGQETQYF. The chain joins TRBV6-1 to TRBJ2-5; D perhaps matches TRBD2 (6 bases). The CDR3 covers 15 residues. V lost 0 bases to trimming and J lost 2 bases, with 10 bases between them. Germline CDR1 and CDR2: MNHNS and SASEGT.

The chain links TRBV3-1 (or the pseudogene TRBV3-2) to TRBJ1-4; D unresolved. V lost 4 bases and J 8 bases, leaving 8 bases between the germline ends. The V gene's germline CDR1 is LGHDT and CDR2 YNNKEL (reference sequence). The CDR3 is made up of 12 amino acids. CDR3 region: CASSLGTEKLFF. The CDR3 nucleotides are TGTGCCAGCAGCCTCGGAACGGAAAAACTGTTTTTT.

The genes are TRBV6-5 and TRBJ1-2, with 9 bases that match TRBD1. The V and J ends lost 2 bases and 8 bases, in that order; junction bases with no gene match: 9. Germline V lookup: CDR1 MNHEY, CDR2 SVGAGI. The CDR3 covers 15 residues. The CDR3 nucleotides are TGTGCCAGCAGTTACGGGGGGGGGACAGGGAGCGGCTACACCTTC. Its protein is CASSYGGGTGSGYTF.

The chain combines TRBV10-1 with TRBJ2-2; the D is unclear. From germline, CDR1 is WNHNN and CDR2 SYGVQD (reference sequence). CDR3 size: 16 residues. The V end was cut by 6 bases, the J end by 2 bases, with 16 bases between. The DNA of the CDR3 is TGCGCCAGCAGAGGCCCATTGAATACCAACACCGGGGAGCTGTTTTTT. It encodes CASRGPLNTNTGELFF.

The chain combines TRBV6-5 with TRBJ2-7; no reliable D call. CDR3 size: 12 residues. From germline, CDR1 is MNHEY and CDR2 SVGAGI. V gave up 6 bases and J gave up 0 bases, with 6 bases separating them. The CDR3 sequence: CASSPPSYEQYF. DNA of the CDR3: TGTGCCAGCAGCCCACCCTCCTACGAGCAGTACTTC.

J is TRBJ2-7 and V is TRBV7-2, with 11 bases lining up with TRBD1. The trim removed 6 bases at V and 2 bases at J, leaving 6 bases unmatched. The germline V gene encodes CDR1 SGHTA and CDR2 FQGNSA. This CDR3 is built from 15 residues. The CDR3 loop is CASRQGGQGAYEQYF. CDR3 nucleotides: TGTGCCAGCAGGCAAGGGGGACAGGGGGCCTACGAGCAGTACTTC. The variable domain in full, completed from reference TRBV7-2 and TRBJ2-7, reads GAGVSQSPSNKVTEKGKDVELRCDPISGHTALYWYRQSLGQGLEFLIYFQGNSAPDKSGLPSDRFSAERTGGSVSTLTIQRTQQEDSAVYLCASRQGGQGAYEQYFGPGTRLTVT.

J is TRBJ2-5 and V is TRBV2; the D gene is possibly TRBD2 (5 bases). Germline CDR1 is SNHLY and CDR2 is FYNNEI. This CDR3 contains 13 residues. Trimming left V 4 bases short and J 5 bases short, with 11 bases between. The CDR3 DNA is TGTGCCAGCAGTGGAGGGCGCGCGGAGACCCAGTACTTC. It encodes CASSGGRAETQYF.

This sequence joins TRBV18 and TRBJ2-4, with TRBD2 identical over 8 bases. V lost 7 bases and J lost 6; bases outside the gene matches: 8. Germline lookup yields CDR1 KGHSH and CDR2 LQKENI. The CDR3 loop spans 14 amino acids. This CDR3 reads CASFASGGGNIQYF. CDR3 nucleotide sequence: TGTGCCAGCTTCGCAAGCGGGGGAGGAAACATTCAGTACTTC.

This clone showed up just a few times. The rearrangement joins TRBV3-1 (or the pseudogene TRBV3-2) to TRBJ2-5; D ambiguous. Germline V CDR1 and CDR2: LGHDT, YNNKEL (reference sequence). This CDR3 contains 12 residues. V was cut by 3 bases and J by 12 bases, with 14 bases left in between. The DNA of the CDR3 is TGTGCCAGCAGCCAGACTCCGGCACTGGAGTACTTC. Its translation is CASSQTPALEYF.

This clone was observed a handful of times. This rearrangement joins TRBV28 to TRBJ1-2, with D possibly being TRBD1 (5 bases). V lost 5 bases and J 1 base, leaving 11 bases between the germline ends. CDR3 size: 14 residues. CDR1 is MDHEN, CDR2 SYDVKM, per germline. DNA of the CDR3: TGTGCCAGCAGTGTCGGGACCCTTAACTATGGCTACACCTTC. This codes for CASSVGTLNYGYTF.

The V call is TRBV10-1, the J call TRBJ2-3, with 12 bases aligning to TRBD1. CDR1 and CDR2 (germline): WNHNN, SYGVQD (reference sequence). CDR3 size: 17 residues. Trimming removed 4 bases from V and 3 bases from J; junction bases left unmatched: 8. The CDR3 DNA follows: TGCGCCAGCAGTGCGTCCGGGACAGGGGGCAGTACAGATACGCAGTATTTT. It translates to CASSASGTGGSTDTQYF.

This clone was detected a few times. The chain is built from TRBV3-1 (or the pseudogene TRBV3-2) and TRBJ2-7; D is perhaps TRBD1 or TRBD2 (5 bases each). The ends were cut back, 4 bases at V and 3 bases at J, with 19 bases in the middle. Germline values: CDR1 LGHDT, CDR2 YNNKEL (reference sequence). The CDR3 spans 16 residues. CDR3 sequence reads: CASSLWDGALIYEQYF. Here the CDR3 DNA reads TGTGCCAGCAGCCTTTGGGACGGGGCGCTGATCTACGAGCAGTACTTC.

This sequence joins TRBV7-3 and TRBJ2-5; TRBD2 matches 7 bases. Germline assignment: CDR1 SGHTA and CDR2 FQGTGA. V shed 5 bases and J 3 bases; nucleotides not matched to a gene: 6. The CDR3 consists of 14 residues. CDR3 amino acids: CASSNTSVEETQYF. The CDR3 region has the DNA TGTGCCAGCAGCAACACTAGCGTTGAAGAGACCCAGTACTTC. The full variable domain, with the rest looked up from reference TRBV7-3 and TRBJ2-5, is GAGVSQTPSNKVTEKGKYVELRCDPISGHTALYWYRQSLGQGPEFLIYFQGTGAADDSGLPNDRFFAVRPEGSVSTLKIQRTERGDSAVYLCASSNTSVEETQYFGPGTRLLVL.

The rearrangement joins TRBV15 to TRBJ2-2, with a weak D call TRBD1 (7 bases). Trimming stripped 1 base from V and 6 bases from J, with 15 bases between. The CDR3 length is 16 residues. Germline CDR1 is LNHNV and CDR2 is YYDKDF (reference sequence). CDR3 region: CATSRVRGVLSGELFF. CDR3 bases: TGTGCCACCAGCAGAGTCAGGGGGGTGTTGTCCGGGGAGCTGTTTTTT.

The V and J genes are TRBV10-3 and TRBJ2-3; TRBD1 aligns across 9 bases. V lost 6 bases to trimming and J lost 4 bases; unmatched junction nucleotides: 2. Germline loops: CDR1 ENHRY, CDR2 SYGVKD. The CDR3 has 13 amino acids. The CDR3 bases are TGTGCCATCAGGGACAGGGGAGCAGATACGCAGTATTTT. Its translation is CAIRDRGADTQYF.

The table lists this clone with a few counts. The CDR3 loop is CASSFRGTGELFF. The CDR3 nucleotides read TGTGCCAGCAGTTTCAGGGGCACCGGGGAGCTGTTTTTT. The chain joins TRBV6-5 to TRBJ2-2; TRBD1 is a possible D gene (6 bases). Germline CDR1 and CDR2: MNHEY and SVGAGI. V dropped 4 bases and J dropped 4 bases, with 7 bases sitting between them. The CDR3 has 13 residues.